This TCR beta chain stems from a study of long-term antiretroviral therapy in people with HIV. Findings and limits, study-wide: Those clones which expanded before ART made up the dominant part of the repertoire at all time points. Relative to transplant donor controls, diversity remained lower despite increasing after ART.

It was version v3.0 of the immunoSEQ assay that was run at survey level. The protocol was immunoSEQ multiplex PCR, while the TCRdb copy is restricted to in-frame clones and leaves out a portion. The sample carries around 39,000 clones, about four fifths recorded once. Trimming shortened V by 5 bases and J by 6 bases, and 8 bases separated the two germline ends. CDR1 is MNHEY and CDR2 is SVGAGI in the germline V gene. This CDR3 is built from 12 residues. As for this clone: The antigen is undetermined.

The clonotype originates from a man aged 18-30 years with HIV. This specimen consisted of unsorted PBMCs, obtained 1 year after starting antiretroviral therapy. This chain links TRBV6-5 with TRBJ2-1; possible D gene TRBD2, 5 bases. The CDR3 sequence is CASSPGGNEQFF. The CDR3 nucleotides read TGTGCCAGCAGTCCCGGAGGCAATGAGCAGTTCTTC.